The 3 T cell receptor beta chains below all came from one sample that was sequenced in a study of blood T cell repertoires in COVID-19. Assay: immunoSEQ multiplex PCR; the TCRdb copy retains only in-frame clones and omits some. The sample lists under 300,000 clones; 75% to 90% were seen once. Sequenced material: peripheral blood. All receptors come from a man under 40 who had recovered from COVID-19.

V usage is TRBV29-1 and J usage is TRBJ2-3; the D gene is possibly TRBD2 (6 bases). The germline gives CDR1 SQVTM, CDR2 ANQGSEA. V gave up 4 bases and J gave up 2 bases, with 7 bases separating them. This CDR3 has 12 residues. The CDR3 loop is CSVVAVTDTQYF. The CDR3, as DNA: TGCAGCGTTGTAGCGGTCACAGATACGCAGTATTTT.

DNA for the CDR3: TGCGCCAGCAGCTTGGAAGCGGGATTGGGTAATGAAAAACTGTTTTTT. Encoded protein: CASSLEAGLGNEKLFF. The V gene is TRBV5-1, the J gene TRBJ1-4; D not resolved. The germline V gene encodes CDR1 SGHRS and CDR2 YFSETQ. V lost 0 bases to trimming and J lost 4 bases, with 13 bases between them. CDR3 length equals 16 residues.

The chain couples TRBV19 to TRBJ2-7; 7 bases map to TRBD1. V gave up 9 bases and J gave up 0 bases; unmatched junction bases: 11. The V gene's germline CDR1 is LNHDA and CDR2 SQIVND (reference sequence). CDR3 length equals 15 residues. The CDR3 DNA follows: TGTGCCAGCGCGAACGGGGCAGGGGGCTCCTACGAGCAGTACTTC. Amino acid sequence: CASANGAGGSYEQYF.